Listed below are T cell receptor beta chains from one sample, sequenced in a study of cytomegalovirus exposure and HLA in healthy donors. Repertoires were generated with immunoSEQ multiplex PCR, while TCRdb's copy carries only in-frame clones and drops some. The sample yields approximately 130,000 clones, 65% to 80% seen once. Sequenced sample: PBMCs. These receptors were taken from a woman aged 40 to 50 in good health and CMV-seronegative. CDR3s include the opening cysteine and the closing phenylalanine or tryptophan. Fields, in order: J gene, D gene, clone size, V gene, CDR3 DNA, CDR3 protein. A D gene is named only where the DNA matches it firmly. Only part of the rows carry a size: once, few, many, or a class if the clone is expanded.

>TRBJ2-1|.|.|TRBV5-1
TGCGCCAGCAGCTTGGTTACATACAATGAGCAGTTCTTC
CASSLVTYNEQFF
>TRBJ1-4|.|few|TRBV14
TGTGCCAGCAGCCTACCAGGGATGGGAGAAAAACTGTTTTTT
CASSLPGMGEKLFF
>TRBJ2-7|.|.|TRBV7-3
TGTGCCAGCAGCTCCGGGGAGGGGGCCTACGAGCAGTACTTC
CASSSGEGAYEQYF
>TRBJ1-1|TRBD1|.|TRBV19
TGTGCCAGTAGTATTGGGACAGGCGATGAAGCTTTCTTT
CASSIGTGDEAFF
>TRBJ1-2|.|.|TRBV11-1
TGTGCCAGCAGGCCTCTTGGAGGGATCGACTATGGCTACACCTTC
CASRPLGGIDYGYTF
>TRBJ1-1|.|once|TRBV10-3
TGTGCCATCAGTGAGGGCAGATTAAACACTGAAGCTTTCTTT
CAISEGRLNTEAFF
>TRBJ2-1|.|few|TRBV18
TGTGCCAGCTCACCACCGAACGGGAATAATGAGCAGTTCTTC
CASSPPNGNNEQFF
>TRBJ2-2|.|few|TRBV9
TGTGCCAGCAGCGTCTCCTCAGGGGCAACCGGGGAGCTGTTTTTT
CASSVSSGATGELFF
>TRBJ1-5|TRBD1|.|TRBV23-1
TGCGCCAGCCCCCGGGAGGGGGCCCCCCGGAGCAATCAGCCCCAGCATTTT
CASPREGAPRSNQPQHF
>TRBJ2-7|.|.|TRBV5-1
TGCGCCAGCAGCTTTGCAGGGGCCACCTACGAGCAGTACTTC
CASSFAGATYEQYF
>TRBJ2-2|TRBD1|.|TRBV18
TGTGCCAGCTCACCATTGGACAGGGGTACCGGGGAGCTGTTTTTT
CASSPLDRGTGELFF
>TRBJ1-5|.|.|TRBV7-8
TGTGCCAGCAGCTTAGCGAGGGGGGGAGGTAATCAGCCCCAGCATTTT
CASSLARGGGNQPQHF
>TRBJ2-7|TRBD1|.|TRBV7-8
TGTGCCAGCAGCTTAGACAGGGGACGCGAGCAGTACTTC
CASSLDRGREQYF
>TRBJ1-3|TRBD1|.|TRBV9
TGTGCCAGCAGCGTAGATTCGGGACAGGGGCACCTCTCTGGAAACACCATATATTTT
CASSVDSGQGHLSGNTIYF
>TRBJ2-5|TRBD1|.|TRBV18
TGTGCCAGCTCTCGCGGACAGGGGGTAGAGACCCAGTACTTC
CASSRGQGVETQYF
>TRBJ2-1|TRBD1|.|TRBV11-3
TGTGCCAGCAGCCTGACGGGACAGGGCTATGAGCAGTTCTTC
CASSLTGQGYEQFF
>TRBJ1-1|TRBD1|once|TRBV7-6
TGTGCCAGCAGCTTAGCGGGACAGGGTTCAATTTTAGACACTGAAGCTTTCTTT
CASSLAGQGSILDTEAFF
>TRBJ2-6|TRBD2|.|TRBV4-1
TGCGCCAGCAGCCAAGCTAGCGGGAGAGATGGGGCCAACGTCCTGACTTTC
CASSQASGRDGANVLTF
>TRBJ1-1|TRBD1|few|TRBV28
TGTGCCAGCAGTTACAGGGGGCTGTGTGCTTTCTTT
CASSYRGLCAFF
>TRBJ1-2|.|.|TRBV5-6
TGTGCCAGCAGCTTGGGACCTCCTGTCGGGTATGGCTACACCTTC
CASSLGPPVGYGYTF